A selection of T cell receptor beta chains follows, all from one sample in a study of T cell responses to AZD1222 COVID-19 vaccine. Profiled with immunoSEQ multiplex PCR; TCRdb holds only in-frame clones, not every one. In the table there are over 140,000 clones, 80% to 95% of which are singletons. The source was peripheral blood, collected 28 days after the second AZD1222 dose. Receptors were obtained from an adult who received the AZD1222 COVID-19 vaccine. Both conserved end residues are part of each CDR3. A D gene is named only where the DNA matches it firmly. Expanded clones get a size class; other rows say once, few or many, or leave the size out.

TRBJ2-7 | 14 | TRBV28 | . | . | TGTGCCAGCAGTTTCAGGGGCCGGAATTACGAGCAGTACTTC | CASSFRGRNYEQYF
TRBJ2-3 | 11 | TRBV29-1 | . | . | TGCAGCGTTGAGGGGGTGAGTTCGCAGTATTTT | CSVEGVSSQYF
TRBJ2-1 | 15 | TRBV9 | . | TRBD2 | TGTGCCAGCAGCGTAGCCCCGGGAGGACTCAATGAGCAGTTCTTC | CASSVAPGGLNEQFF
TRBJ1-1 | 14 | TRBV29-1 | . | TRBD1 | TGCAGCGTTGAAGAGGACAGGGGGAACACTGAAGCTTTCTTT | CSVEEDRGNTEAFF
TRBJ1-2 | 13 | TRBV5-8 | . | . | TGTGCCAGCAGCTTGGGACCGGGCTATGGCTACACCTTC | CASSLGPGYGYTF
TRBJ1-6 | 15 | TRBV6-5 | . | . | TGTGCCAGCAGTTACCCCCAGACAGTTAATTCACCCCTCCACTTT | CASSYPQTVNSPLHF
TRBJ1-2 | 13 | TRBV5-4 | . | TRBD1 | TGTGCCAGCAGCCTCACAGGGGTGAACGGCTACACCTTC | CASSLTGVNGYTF
TRBJ2-2 | 16 | TRBV27 | . | . | TGTGCCAGCAGCCCCCAAGCGACAGGTACGGCCGGGGAGCTGTTTTTT | CASSPQATGTAGELFF
TRBJ1-1 | 13 | TRBV11-3 | . | . | TGTGCCAGCAGCTTTCAGGAGAACACTGAAGCTTTCTTT | CASSFQENTEAFF
TRBJ1-6 | 14 | TRBV19 | . | . | TGTGCCAGTAGGCCGGACAGCTATAATTCACCCCTCCACTTT | CASRPDSYNSPLHF
TRBJ2-1 | 13 | TRBV29-1 | . | TRBD2 | TGCAGCGCTCCGGGGGAGGGCCGTAATGAGCAGTTCTTC | CSAPGEGRNEQFF
TRBJ2-1 | 14 | TRBV19 | . | . | TGTGCCAGTAGCGGGGAGTTAAGGGTGAATGAGCAGTTCTTC | CASSGELRVNEQFF
TRBJ2-2 | 12 | TRBV7-7 | . | . | TGTGCCAGCAGCCCCCTTGGCGGGGAGCTGTTTTTT | CASSPLGGELFF
TRBJ1-1 | 12 | TRBV28 | . | . | TGTGCCAGCAGCTTACTCAGGACCGAAGCTTTCTTT | CASSLLRTEAFF
TRBJ1-5 | 14 | TRBV6-5 | . | TRBD1 | TGTGCCAGCGCCATTACAGGGGGCAATCAGCCCCAGCATTTT | CASAITGGNQPQHF
TRBJ2-7 | 13 | TRBV28 | . | . | TGTGCCAGCAGTTCTGGGGGACCCTACGAGCAGTACTTC | CASSSGGPYEQYF
TRBJ1-2 | 12 | TRBV10-3 | . | . | TGTGCCATCAGTGAGTCCGACTATGGCTACACCTTC | CAISESDYGYTF
TRBJ2-5 | 13 | TRBV5-1 | . | . | TGCGCCAGCAGCGTGGACAGACAAGAGACCCAGTACTTC | CASSVDRQETQYF
TRBJ1-1 | 16 | TRBV10-3 | . | . | TGTGCCATCAGTGAGTACCCCGACGGTAAGAAACTTGAAGCTTTCTTT | CAISEYPDGKKLEAFF
TRBJ1-2 | 16 | TRBV5-1 | . | . | TGCGCCAGCAGCTTTTCCCCGGGACATTTAACGTATGGCTACACCTTC | CASSFSPGHLTYGYTF
TRBJ2-7 | 16 | TRBV4-1 | . | . | TGCGCCAGCAGCCAAGAAGTAAGTGACCCGGCCTACGAGCAGTACTTC | CASSQEVSDPAYEQYF
TRBJ2-4 | 18 | TRBV3-1/TRBV3-2 | . | . | TGTGCCAGCAGCCAAGTCCCCCCGGGTAATAGCCCCAAAAACATTCAGTACTTC | CASSQVPPGNSPKNIQYF
TRBJ1-5 | 15 | TRBV6-1 | once | TRBD1 | TGTGCCAGCAGTGAAACGGGACAGATCAATCAGCCCCAGCATTTT | CASSETGQINQPQHF
TRBJ1-6 | 18 | TRBV10-2 | . | TRBD1 | TGCGCCAGCAGTGAGGGCCCCGGGACAGGGGTTGTATCCTCACCCCTCCACTTT | CASSEGPGTGVVSSPLHF
TRBJ2-1 | 13 | TRBV7-9 | . | TRBD2 | TGTGCCAGCTCGGCGGGAGAGGAATATGAGCAGTTCTTC | CASSAGEEYEQFF
TRBJ2-1 | 13 | TRBV7-9 | once | . | TGTGCCAGCAGCTCGGCCACTTACAATGAGCAGTTCTTC | CASSSATYNEQFF
TRBJ2-2 | 15 | TRBV6-5 | . | TRBD1 | TGTGCCAGCAGTCCCGGGACAGCTAACACCGGGGAGCTGTTTTTT | CASSPGTANTGELFF
TRBJ1-1 | 13 | TRBV6-5 | few | . | TGTGCCAGCAGCTGGGCAGGGACCACTGAAGCTTTCTTT | CASSWAGTTEAFF
TRBJ2-7 | 15 | TRBV6-5 | . | TRBD1 | TGTGCCAGCTGTCAATGGGGACAGGGGGACTACGAGCAGTACTTC | CASCQWGQGDYEQYF
TRBJ2-5 | 15 | TRBV5-6 | . | . | TGTGCCAGCAGCGGAGGCAATACTGGCCAAGAGACCCAGTACTTC | CASSGGNTGQETQYF
TRBJ1-4 | 14 | TRBV5-6 | . | . | TGTGCCAGCAGCTTGAGAGGGTACTACGAAAAACTGTTTTTT | CASSLRGYYEKLFF
TRBJ2-7 | 12 | TRBV27 | . | . | TGTGCCAGCAGTTCTACAGGGTCCGAGCAGTACTTC | CASSSTGSEQYF
TRBJ1-1 | 14 | TRBV6-5 | . | . | TGTGCCAGCAGTTACCGAGACAGGAAAAGTGAAGCTTTCTTT | CASSYRDRKSEAFF
TRBJ2-6 | 15 | TRBV19 | . | . | TGTGCCAGTAGTCTCTCAAACTCTGGGGCCAACGTCCTGACTTTC | CASSLSNSGANVLTF
TRBJ2-3 | 15 | TRBV7-9 | once | . | TGTGCCAGCAGCCGACGCCCCACAGACACAGATACGCAGTATTTT | CASSRRPTDTDTQYF
TRBJ2-4 | 16 | TRBV7-6 | . | TRBD1 | TGTGCCAGCAGCTCCGGACAGGGGCAAGCCAAAAACATTCAGTACTTC | CASSSGQGQAKNIQYF
TRBJ2-7 | 14 | TRBV19 | . | . | TGTGCCAGTAGATCCCCTATTCCTCCCTACGAGCAGTACTTC | CASRSPIPPYEQYF
TRBJ2-3 | 16 | TRBV5-1 | . | . | TGCGCCAGCAGCTTGGTGTCTTCACATAGCACAGATACGCAGTATTTT | CASSLVSSHSTDTQYF
TRBJ1-6 | 15 | TRBV7-9 | . | TRBD1 | TGTGCCAGCAGCTTTGGGACAGGGGGTTATTCACCCCTCCACTTT | CASSFGTGGYSPLHF
TRBJ1-1 | 15 | TRBV6-6 | . | . | TGTGCCAGCAGCAGGCTCCGATATCTGAACACTGAAGCTTTCTTT | CASSRLRYLNTEAFF
TRBJ1-5 | 13 | TRBV30 | . | . | TGTGCCTGGAGTGTGCAGGGTTCGGAGCCCCAGCATTTT | CAWSVQGSEPQHF
TRBJ1-2 | 13 | TRBV28 | . | . | TGTGCCAGCAGTCCTACAGGGATGGGAGGCTACACCTTC | CASSPTGMGGYTF
TRBJ1-6 | 13 | TRBV6-1 | . | . | TGTGCCAGCAGTGAACGGGGGATATCACCCCTCCACTTT | CASSERGISPLHF
TRBJ2-1 | 14 | TRBV5-4 | . | TRBD2 | TGTGCCAGCAAGCGGGAGACCCCCTACAATGAGCAGTTCTTC | CASKRETPYNEQFF
TRBJ1-5 | 15 | TRBV6-6 | . | . | TGTGCCAGCAGTGGGGGGCGTGATGGCAATCAGCCCCAGCATTTT | CASSGGRDGNQPQHF
TRBJ2-7 | 15 | TRBV27 | . | TRBD1 | TGTGCCAGCAGTTCTCCGGGACAGACGATTTACGAGCAGTACTTC | CASSSPGQTIYEQYF
TRBJ1-3 | 17 | TRBV18 | . | . | TGTGCCAGCTCACCATTTGGCTACCTAAACTCTGGAAACACCATATATTTT | CASSPFGYLNSGNTIYF
TRBJ2-3 | 16 | TRBV4-1 | . | . | TGCGCCAGCAGGCGGGTGGGAGTATCTAGCACAGATACGCAGTATTTT | CASRRVGVSSTDTQYF
TRBJ2-7 | 15 | TRBV15 | . | . | TGTGCCACCAGCATCGGGTGGGAGACCACCTACGAGCAGTACTTC | CATSIGWETTYEQYF
TRBJ1-1 | 14 | TRBV6-6 | . | TRBD1 | TGTGCCAGCAGTTTCACGGGACAGGGGGCGCGAGCTTTCTTT | CASSFTGQGARAFF
TRBJ2-7 | 11 | TRBV12-3/TRBV12-4 | . | . | TGTGCCAGCAGAAATTACTACGAGCAGTACTTC | CASRNYYEQYF
TRBJ1-5 | 16 | TRBV5-6 | . | . | TGTGCCAGCAGCCATTGGCACGCAGAGCGCAATCAGCCCCAGCATTTT | CASSHWHAERNQPQHF
TRBJ1-6 | 13 | TRBV12-3/TRBV12-4 | . | TRBD1 | TGTGCCAGCAGTGGTCCGGGCAGGGGGCCCCTCCACTTT | CASSGPGRGPLHF
TRBJ1-1 | 12 | TRBV2 | . | TRBD1 | TGTGCCAGCAGTCCAGACAGGGGTGAGACTTTCTTT | CASSPDRGETFF